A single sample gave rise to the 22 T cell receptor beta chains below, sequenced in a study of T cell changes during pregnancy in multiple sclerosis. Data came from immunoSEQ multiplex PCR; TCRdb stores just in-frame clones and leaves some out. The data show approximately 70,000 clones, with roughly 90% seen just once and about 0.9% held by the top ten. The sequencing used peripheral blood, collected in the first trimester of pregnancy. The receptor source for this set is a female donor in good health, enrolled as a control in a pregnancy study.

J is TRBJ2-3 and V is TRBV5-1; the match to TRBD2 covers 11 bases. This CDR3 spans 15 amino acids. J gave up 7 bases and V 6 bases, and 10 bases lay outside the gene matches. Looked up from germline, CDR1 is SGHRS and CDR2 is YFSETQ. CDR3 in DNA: TGCGCCAGCATCGAGACTAGCGGGGTTGGTCATACGCAGTATTTT. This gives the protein CASIETSGVGHTQYF.

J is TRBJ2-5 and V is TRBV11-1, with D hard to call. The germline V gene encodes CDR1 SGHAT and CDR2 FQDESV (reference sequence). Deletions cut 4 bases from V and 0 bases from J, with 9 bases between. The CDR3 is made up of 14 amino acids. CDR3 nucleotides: TGTGCCAGCAGCTCGCGGTCGTACCAAGAGACCCAGTACTTC. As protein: CASSSRSYQETQYF.

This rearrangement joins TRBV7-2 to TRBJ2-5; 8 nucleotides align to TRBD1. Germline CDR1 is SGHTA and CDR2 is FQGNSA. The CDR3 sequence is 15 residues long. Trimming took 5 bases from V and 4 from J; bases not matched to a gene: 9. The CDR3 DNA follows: TGTGCCAGCAGCCCTCGGACAGGGCTGGGAGAGACCCAGTACTTC. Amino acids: CASSPRTGLGETQYF. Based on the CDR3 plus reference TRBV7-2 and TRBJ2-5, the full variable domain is GAGVSQSPSNKVTEKGKDVELRCDPISGHTALYWYRQSLGQGLEFLIYFQGNSAPDKSGLPSDRFSAERTGGSVSTLTIQRTQQEDSAVYLCASSPRTGLGETQYFGPGTRLLVL.

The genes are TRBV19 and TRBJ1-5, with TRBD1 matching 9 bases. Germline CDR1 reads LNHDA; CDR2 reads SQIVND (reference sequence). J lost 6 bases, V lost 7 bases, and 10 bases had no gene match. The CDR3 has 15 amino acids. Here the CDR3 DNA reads TGTGCCAGTATCCCACAGGGGGCGCGGGGTCAGCCCCAGCATTTT. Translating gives CASIPQGARGQPQHF.

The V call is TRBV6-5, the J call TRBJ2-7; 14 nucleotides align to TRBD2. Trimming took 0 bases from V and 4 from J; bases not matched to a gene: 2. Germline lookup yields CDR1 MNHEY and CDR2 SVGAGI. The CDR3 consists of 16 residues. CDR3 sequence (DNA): TGTGCCAGCAGTTACTCTGGGACTAGCGGGGGTTACGAGCAGTACTTC. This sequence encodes CASSYSGTSGGYEQYF.

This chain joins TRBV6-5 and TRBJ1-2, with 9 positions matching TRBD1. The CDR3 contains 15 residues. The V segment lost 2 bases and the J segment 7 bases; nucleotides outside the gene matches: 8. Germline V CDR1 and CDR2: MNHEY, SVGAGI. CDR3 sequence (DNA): TGTGCCAGCAGTTACCTCCCACGGGACAGGGCTGGCTACACCTTC. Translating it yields CASSYLPRDRAGYTF.

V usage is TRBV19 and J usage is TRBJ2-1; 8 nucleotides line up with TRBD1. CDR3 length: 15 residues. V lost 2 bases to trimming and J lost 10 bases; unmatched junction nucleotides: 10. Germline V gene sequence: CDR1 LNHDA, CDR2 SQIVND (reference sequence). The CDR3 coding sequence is TGTGCCAGTAGTATAACCGGACAGGGACTGACCGAGCAGTTCTTC. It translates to CASSITGQGLTEQFF.

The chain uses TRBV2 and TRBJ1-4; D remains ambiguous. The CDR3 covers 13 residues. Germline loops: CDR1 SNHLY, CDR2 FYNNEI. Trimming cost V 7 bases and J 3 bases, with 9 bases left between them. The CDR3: CASIAGPNEKLFF. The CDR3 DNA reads TGTGCCAGCATCGCGGGCCCTAATGAAAAACTGTTTTTT.

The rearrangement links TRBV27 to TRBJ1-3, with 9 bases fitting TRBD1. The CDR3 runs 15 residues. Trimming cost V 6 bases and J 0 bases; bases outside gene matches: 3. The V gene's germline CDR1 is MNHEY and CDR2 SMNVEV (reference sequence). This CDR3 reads CASRLTGGSGNTIYF. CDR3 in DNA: TGTGCCAGCAGACTGACAGGGGGCTCTGGAAACACCATATATTTT.

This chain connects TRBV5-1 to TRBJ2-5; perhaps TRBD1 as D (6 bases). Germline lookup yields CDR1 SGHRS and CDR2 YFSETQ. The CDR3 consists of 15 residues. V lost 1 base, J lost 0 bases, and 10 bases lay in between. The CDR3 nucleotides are TGCGCCAGCAGCTTGTCGGCAGGGGACCAAGAGACCCAGTACTTC. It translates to CASSLSAGDQETQYF. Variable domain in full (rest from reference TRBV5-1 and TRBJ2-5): KAGVTQTPRYLIKTRGQQVTLSCSPISGHRSVSWYQQTPGQGLQFLFEYFSETQRNKGNFPGRFSGRQFSNSRSEMNVSTLELGDSALYLCASSLSAGDQETQYFGPGTRLLVL.

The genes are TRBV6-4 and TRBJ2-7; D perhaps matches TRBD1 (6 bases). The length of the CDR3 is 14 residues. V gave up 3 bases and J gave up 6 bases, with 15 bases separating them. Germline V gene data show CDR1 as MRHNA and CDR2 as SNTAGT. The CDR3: CASSDFIGQCEQYF. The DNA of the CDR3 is TGTGCCAGCAGTGATTTCATCGGACAGTGCGAGCAGTACTTC.

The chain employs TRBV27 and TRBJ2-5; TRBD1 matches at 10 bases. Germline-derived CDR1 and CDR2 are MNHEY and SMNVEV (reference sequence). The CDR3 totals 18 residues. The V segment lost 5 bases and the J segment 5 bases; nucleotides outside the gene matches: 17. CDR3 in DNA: TGTGCCAGCAGTCAGAACCCGCTCGGGACAGGGGTCGGTGAGACCCAGTACTTC. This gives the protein CASSQNPLGTGVGETQYF.

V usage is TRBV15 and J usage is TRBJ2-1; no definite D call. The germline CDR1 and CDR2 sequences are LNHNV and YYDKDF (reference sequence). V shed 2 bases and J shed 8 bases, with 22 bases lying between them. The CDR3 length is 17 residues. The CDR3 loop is CATSRPLEARILHEQFF. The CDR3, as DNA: TGTGCCACCAGCAGACCCCTAGAGGCGAGAATTCTCCATGAGCAGTTCTTC.

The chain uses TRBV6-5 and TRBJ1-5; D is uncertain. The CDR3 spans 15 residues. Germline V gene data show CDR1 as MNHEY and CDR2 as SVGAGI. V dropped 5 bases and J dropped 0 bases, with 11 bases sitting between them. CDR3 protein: CASSMSHYSNQPQHF. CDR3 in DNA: TGTGCCAGCAGTATGTCACACTATAGCAATCAGCCCCAGCATTTT.

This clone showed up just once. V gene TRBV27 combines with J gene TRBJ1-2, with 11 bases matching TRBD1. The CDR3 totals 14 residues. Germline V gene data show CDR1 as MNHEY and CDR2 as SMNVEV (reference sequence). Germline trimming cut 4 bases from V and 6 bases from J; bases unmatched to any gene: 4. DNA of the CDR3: TGTGCCAGCAGTTGGACAGGGGGCAGTAATGGCTACACCTTC. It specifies CASSWTGGSNGYTF.

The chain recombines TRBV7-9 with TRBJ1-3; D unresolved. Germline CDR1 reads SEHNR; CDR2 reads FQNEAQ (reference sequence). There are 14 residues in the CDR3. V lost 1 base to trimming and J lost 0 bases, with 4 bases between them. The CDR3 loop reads CASSLGSSGNTIYF. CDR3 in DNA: TGTGCCAGCAGCTTAGGGAGCTCTGGAAACACCATATATTTT.

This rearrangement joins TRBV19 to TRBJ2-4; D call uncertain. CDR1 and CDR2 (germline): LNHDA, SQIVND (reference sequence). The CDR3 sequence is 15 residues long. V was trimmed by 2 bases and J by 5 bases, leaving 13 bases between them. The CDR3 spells CASSINGESENIQYF. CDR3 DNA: TGTGCCAGTAGTATAAATGGAGAGAGTGAAAACATTCAGTACTTC.

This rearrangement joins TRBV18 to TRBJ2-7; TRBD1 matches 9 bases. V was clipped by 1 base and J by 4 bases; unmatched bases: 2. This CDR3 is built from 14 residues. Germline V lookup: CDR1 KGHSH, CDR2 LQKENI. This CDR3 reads CASSPLGQGYEQYF. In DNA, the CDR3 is TGTGCCAGCTCACCACTGGGACAGGGATACGAGCAGTACTTC.

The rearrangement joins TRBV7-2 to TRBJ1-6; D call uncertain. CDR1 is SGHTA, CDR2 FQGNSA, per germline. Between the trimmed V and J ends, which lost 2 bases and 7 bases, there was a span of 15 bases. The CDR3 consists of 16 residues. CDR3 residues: CASSLSGTGRNSPLHF. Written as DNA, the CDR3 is TGTGCCAGCAGCTTATCCGGAACGGGGAGGAATTCACCCCTCCACTTT.

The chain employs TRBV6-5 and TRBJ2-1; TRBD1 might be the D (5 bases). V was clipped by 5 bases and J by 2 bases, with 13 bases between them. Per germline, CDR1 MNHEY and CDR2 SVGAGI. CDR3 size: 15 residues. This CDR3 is CASSATEDPYNEQFF. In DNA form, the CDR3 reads TGTGCCAGCAGTGCGACAGAGGACCCCTACAATGAGCAGTTCTTC.

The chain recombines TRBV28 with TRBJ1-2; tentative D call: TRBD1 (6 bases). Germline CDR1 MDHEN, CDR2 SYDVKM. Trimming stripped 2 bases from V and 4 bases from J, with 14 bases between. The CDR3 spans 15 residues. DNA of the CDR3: TGTGCCAGCAGTTTAAACCTGGGGGCGAGCTATGGCTACACCTTC. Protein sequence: CASSLNLGASYGYTF.

CDR3 loop: CASSLSRGGEQFF. Written as DNA, the CDR3 is TGCGCCAGCAGCTTGAGCCGGGGAGGTGAGCAGTTCTTC. This chain uses TRBV5-1 with TRBJ2-1, with a tentative D call TRBD2 (6 bases). CDR3 size: 13 residues. Germline CDR1 reads SGHRS; CDR2 reads YFSETQ. V lost 1 base and J lost 9, with 11 bases in between. The full variable domain, with the rest looked up from reference TRBV5-1 and TRBJ2-1, is KAGVTQTPRYLIKTRGQQVTLSCSPISGHRSVSWYQQTPGQGLQFLFEYFSETQRNKGNFPGRFSGRQFSNSRSEMNVSTLELGDSALYLCASSLSRGGEQFFGPGTRLTVL.